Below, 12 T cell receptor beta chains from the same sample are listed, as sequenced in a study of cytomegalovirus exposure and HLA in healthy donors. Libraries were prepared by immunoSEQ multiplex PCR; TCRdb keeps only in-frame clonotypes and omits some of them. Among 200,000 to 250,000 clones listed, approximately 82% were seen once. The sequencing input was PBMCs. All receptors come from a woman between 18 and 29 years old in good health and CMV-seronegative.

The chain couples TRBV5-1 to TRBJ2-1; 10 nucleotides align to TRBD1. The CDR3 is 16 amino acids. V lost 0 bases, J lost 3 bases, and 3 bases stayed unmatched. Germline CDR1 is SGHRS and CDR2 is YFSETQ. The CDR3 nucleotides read TGCGCCAGCAGCTTGGAGGGACAGGGGTTCTACAATGAGCAGTTCTTC. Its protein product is CASSLEGQGFYNEQFF. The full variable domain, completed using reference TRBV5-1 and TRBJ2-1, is KAGVTQTPRYLIKTRGQQVTLSCSPISGHRSVSWYQQTPGQGLQFLFEYFSETQRNKGNFPGRFSGRQFSNSRSEMNVSTLELGDSALYLCASSLEGQGFYNEQFFGPGTRLTVL.

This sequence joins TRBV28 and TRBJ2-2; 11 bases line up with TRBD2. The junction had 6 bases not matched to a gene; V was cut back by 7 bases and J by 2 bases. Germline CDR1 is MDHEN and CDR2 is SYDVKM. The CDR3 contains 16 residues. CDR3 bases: TGTGCCAGCACCTCGGGGACTAGCGGAAACACCGGGGAGCTGTTTTTT. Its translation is CASTSGTSGNTGELFF.

The CDR3 here is CASSTVGPDKRPQHF. In DNA form, the CDR3 reads TGTGCCAGTAGTACCGTCGGGCCGGATAAGCGGCCCCAGCATTTT. The chain employs TRBV19 and TRBJ1-5; D is undetermined. This CDR3 is 15 amino acids long. Trimming took off 4 bases at V and 9 bases at J, with 19 bases between the two ends. CDR1 and CDR2 from the germline V gene are LNHDA and SQIVND (reference sequence).

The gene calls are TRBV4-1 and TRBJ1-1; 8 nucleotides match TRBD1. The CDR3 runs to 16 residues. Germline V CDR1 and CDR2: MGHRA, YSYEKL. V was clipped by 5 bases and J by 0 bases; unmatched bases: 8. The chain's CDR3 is CASSARDRRLNTEAFF. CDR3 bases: TGCGCCAGCAGCGCCCGGGACAGGCGTCTGAACACTGAAGCTTTCTTT.

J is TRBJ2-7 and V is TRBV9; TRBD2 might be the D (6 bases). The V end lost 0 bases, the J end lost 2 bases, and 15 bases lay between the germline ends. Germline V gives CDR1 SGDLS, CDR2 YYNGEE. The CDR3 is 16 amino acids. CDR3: CASSVGSSEPTYEQYF. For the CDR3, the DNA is TGTGCCAGCAGCGTAGGGTCTAGCGAGCCAACCTACGAGCAGTACTTC.

The DNA of the CDR3 is TGTGCCAGCAGCCTGGGACTTTATCAGCCCCAGCATTTT. Its translation: CASSLGLYQPQHF. This rearrangement joins TRBV5-6 to TRBJ1-5; possibly TRBD1 for D (5 bases). CDR1 is SGHDT, CDR2 YYEEEE, per germline. Trimming pared 4 bases from V and 5 bases from J, leaving 10 bases between. This CDR3 is built from 13 residues. The full variable domain, rest sourced from reference TRBV5-6 and TRBJ1-5, is DAGVTQSPTHLIKTRGQQVTLRCSPKSGHDTVSWYQQALGQGPQFIFQYYEEEERQRGNFPDRFSGHQFPNYSSELNVNALLLGDSALYLCASSLGLYQPQHFGDGTRLSIL.

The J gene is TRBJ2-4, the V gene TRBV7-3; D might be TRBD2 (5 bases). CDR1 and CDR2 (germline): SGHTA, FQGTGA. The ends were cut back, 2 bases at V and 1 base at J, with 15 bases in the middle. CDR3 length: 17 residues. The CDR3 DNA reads TGTGCCAGCAGCTTAGGTCCGGGGATAGGGGCCAAAAACATTCAGTACTTC. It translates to CASSLGPGIGAKNIQYF. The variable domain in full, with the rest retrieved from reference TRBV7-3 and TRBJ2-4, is GAGVSQTPSNKVTEKGKYVELRCDPISGHTALYWYRQSLGQGPEFLIYFQGTGAADDSGLPNDRFFAVRPEGSVSTLKIQRTERGDSAVYLCASSLGPGIGAKNIQYFGAGTRLSVL.

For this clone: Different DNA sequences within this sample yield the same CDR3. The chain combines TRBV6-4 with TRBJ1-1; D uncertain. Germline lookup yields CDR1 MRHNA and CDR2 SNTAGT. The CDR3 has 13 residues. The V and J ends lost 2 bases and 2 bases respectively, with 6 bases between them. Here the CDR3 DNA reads TGTGCCAGCAGTGACAGGGCCAACACTGAAGCTTTCTTT. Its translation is CASSDRANTEAFF.

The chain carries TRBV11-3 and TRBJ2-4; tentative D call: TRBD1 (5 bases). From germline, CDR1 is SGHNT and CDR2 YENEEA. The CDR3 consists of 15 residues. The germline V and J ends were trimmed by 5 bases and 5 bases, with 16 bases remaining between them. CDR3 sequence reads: CASSTAGNTENIQYF. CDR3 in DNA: TGTGCCAGCAGCACCGCAGGGAATACTGAAAACATTCAGTACTTC.

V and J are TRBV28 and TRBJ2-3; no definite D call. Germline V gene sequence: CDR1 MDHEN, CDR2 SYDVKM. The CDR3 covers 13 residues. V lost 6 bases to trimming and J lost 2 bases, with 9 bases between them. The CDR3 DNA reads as TGTGCCAGCAGCACAAGAAACACAGATACGCAGTATTTT. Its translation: CASSTRNTDTQYF.

CDR3 in amino acids: CASSGALREFF. The CDR3 DNA reads as TGTGCCAGCAGTGGGGCCCTTAGAGAGTTCTTC. The chain has TRBV2 and TRBJ2-1, with D unresolved. Germline values: CDR1 SNHLY, CDR2 FYNNEI. Trimming shortened V by 4 bases and J by 14 bases, and 12 bases separated the two germline ends. The CDR3 has 11 residues.

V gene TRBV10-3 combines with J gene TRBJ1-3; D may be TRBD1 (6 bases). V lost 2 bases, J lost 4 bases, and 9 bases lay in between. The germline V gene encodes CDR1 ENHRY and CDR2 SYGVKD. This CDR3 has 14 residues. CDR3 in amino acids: CAISETGLGNTIYF. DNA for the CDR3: TGTGCCATCAGTGAGACAGGGTTAGGAAACACCATATATTTT.